Below are 20 T cell receptor beta chains sequenced from a single sample in a study of cytomegalovirus exposure and HLA in healthy donors. The PCR contained 60 Vbeta and 13 Jbeta primers. The method was immunoSEQ multiplex PCR; TCRdb's version includes in-frame clones alone and lacks a portion of them. The table has some 200,000 clones, roughly an eighth seen once. The specimen was PBMCs. The origin of the receptors is a middle-aged man in good health and CMV-seropositive.

The V call is TRBV5-1, the J call TRBJ1-2, with a weak D call TRBD1 (6 bases). Germline CDR1 SGHRS, CDR2 YFSETQ. With 4 bases removed from V and 0 bases from J, the gap between germline ends came to 13 bases. The CDR3 contains 15 residues. In DNA form, the CDR3 reads TGCGCCAGCAGCCCCCTTGAGGGGGCTAACTATGGCTACACCTTC. This translates into CASSPLEGANYGYTF.

Points on this clone: This likely comes from a read error, as the CDR3 has no conserved phenylalanine or tryptophan at its end. This chain connects TRBV4-3 to TRBJ2-2, with TRBD1 matching over 10 bases. This CDR3 has 17 amino acids. Germline values: CDR1 LGHNA, CDR2 YSLEER. Written as DNA, the CDR3 is TGCGCCAGAAGCCAAGATATCGGACAGGGGGACACCGGGGAGCTGTTTGTT. Its protein is CARSQDIGQGDTGELFV.

The V gene is TRBV6-5, the J gene TRBJ2-1; D may be TRBD2 (5 bases). V dropped 6 bases and J dropped 12 bases, with 24 bases sitting between them. The CDR3 runs 15 residues. Germline V gene lookup returns CDR1 MNHEY and CDR2 SVGAGI. CDR3 nucleotides: TGTGCCAGCAGAGAGCGGACGGTCACCTTCGGTGGGCAGTTCTTC. It codes for CASRERTVTFGGQFF.

The chain carries TRBV15 and TRBJ1-6; possible D gene TRBD1, 5 bases. V lost 8 bases to trimming and J lost 6 bases, with 17 bases between them. This CDR3 spans 15 amino acids. The germline V gene has CDR1 LNHNV and CDR2 YYDKDF (reference sequence). The CDR3 region is CATATFGGGNSPLHF. The CDR3 DNA follows: TGTGCCACCGCTACTTTTGGGGGGGGTAATTCACCCCTCCACTTT.

This sequence joins TRBV6-1 and TRBJ2-7, with TRBD1 matching over 7 bases. The CDR3 sequence is 15 residues long. With 3 bases clipped from V and 5 bases from J, the junction kept 10 bases outside the gene matches. Germline V lookup: CDR1 MNHNS, CDR2 SASEGT. The CDR3 bases are TGTGCCAGCAGTGATCTTGGGACAGACGTCCACGAGCAGTACTTC. Its translation is CASSDLGTDVHEQYF.

This clone was detected only a few times. The gene calls are TRBV7-9 and TRBJ1-4; the match to TRBD1 covers 10 bases. The trim removed 6 bases at V and 9 bases at J, leaving 7 bases unmatched. CDR1 and CDR2 (germline): SEHNR, FQNEAQ (reference sequence). The length of the CDR3 is 14 residues. The CDR3: CASRAGTGEKKLFF. CDR3 DNA sequence: TGTGCCAGCAGGGCGGGGACAGGGGAGAAAAAACTGTTTTTT.

This chain uses TRBV5-6 with TRBJ1-1, with 7 nucleotides matching TRBD1. Germline V lookup: CDR1 SGHDT, CDR2 YYEEEE. J was trimmed by 1 base and V by 2 bases; bases with no gene match: 5. CDR3 length: 15 residues. The CDR3 region is CASSLTGVTNTEAFF. The CDR3 DNA is TGTGCCAGCAGCTTAACAGGGGTTACGAACACTGAAGCTTTCTTT.

This clone was picked up a small number of times. The V gene is TRBV4-2, the J gene TRBJ2-7, with 12 bases fitting TRBD2. The length of the CDR3 is 17 residues. The J segment lost 5 bases and the V segment lost 4 bases, leaving 12 bases of the junction unmatched. CDR1 is LGHNA and CDR2 is YNFKEQ in the germline V gene. This CDR3 is CASSRIRTSGGFDEQYF. The DNA for the CDR3 is TGTGCCAGCAGCCGGATCCGAACTAGCGGGGGGTTCGACGAGCAGTACTTC.

This clone has only a few counts. This chain joins TRBV5-4 and TRBJ2-5; D may be TRBD2 (5 bases). Germline V gene sequence: CDR1 SGHNT, CDR2 YYREEE (reference sequence). CDR3 length equals 14 residues. The V end was cut by 5 bases, the J end by 3 bases, with 14 bases between. The CDR3 DNA reads as TGTGCCAGCAGTTCCCGCTCCGGGGAAGAGACCCAGTACTTC. Its protein is CASSSRSGEETQYF.

This clone occurred a few times. The V call is TRBV4-1, the J call TRBJ1-4; 10 positions match TRBD1. The CDR3 covers 19 residues. V shed 0 bases, J shed 3 bases, and the junction held 10 bases outside the gene matches. The V gene's germline CDR1 is MGHRA and CDR2 YSYEKL. CDR3 loop: CASSQEGDRGSEANEKLFF. CDR3 nucleotide sequence: TGCGCCAGCAGCCAAGAGGGGGACAGGGGCAGTGAAGCTAATGAAAAACTGTTTTTT.

This clone occurred a few times. This sequence joins TRBV5-1 and TRBJ2-3, with 8 bases fitting TRBD1. The CDR3 sequence is 15 residues long. Losses at the gene ends were 1 base for V and 4 bases for J; bases not matched to a gene: 5. Germline V gives CDR1 SGHRS, CDR2 YFSETQ. The CDR3: CASSLMTGDADTQYF. The CDR3 bases are TGCGCCAGCAGCTTGATGACAGGGGACGCAGATACGCAGTATTTT.

This clone was detected a few times. CDR3 DNA sequence: TGTGCCAGCAGTGAAGCTAGGACAGGGGGTAGGGAGACCCAGTACTTC. It specifies CASSEARTGGRETQYF. This chain uses TRBV2 with TRBJ2-5; 10 bases map to TRBD1. CDR3 size: 16 residues. V gave up 0 bases and J gave up 5 bases; unmatched junction bases: 6. Germline V CDR1 and CDR2: SNHLY, FYNNEI.

The V call is TRBV19, the J call TRBJ2-7; 7 bases line up with TRBD1. The germline gives CDR1 LNHDA, CDR2 SQIVND (reference sequence). The CDR3 sequence is 14 residues long. After removal of 8 bases from V and 6 bases from J, the junction contained 13 bases not matched to a gene. The CDR3: CASQRGQATSEQYF. The DNA for the CDR3 is TGTGCCAGTCAGCGCGGACAGGCCACCAGCGAGCAGTACTTC.

This clone was found a few times. The rearrangement uses TRBV5-1 and TRBJ2-2, with D maybe TRBD2 (5 bases). There are 18 residues in the CDR3. V gave up 4 bases and J gave up 6 bases, with 25 bases separating them. Germline V CDR1 and CDR2: SGHRS, YFSETQ. This CDR3 reads CASSTGLFPLDLAGELFF. CDR3 DNA: TGCGCCAGCAGCACCGGACTGTTCCCGCTAGACCTCGCCGGGGAGCTGTTTTTT.

The chain employs TRBV6-6 and TRBJ1-6, with D tentatively TRBD1 (5 bases). The CDR3 length is 15 residues. The germline V gene encodes CDR1 MNHNY and CDR2 SVGAGI (reference sequence). V was trimmed by 5 bases and J by 7 bases, leaving 15 bases between them. For the CDR3, the DNA is TGTGCCAGCAGTCTCTCCTGGACAAACAATTCACCCCTCCACTTT. It specifies CASSLSWTNNSPLHF.

This clone was picked up a small number of times. The chain couples TRBV5-4 to TRBJ2-5; perhaps TRBD2 as D (7 bases). The CDR3 sequence is 17 residues long. V lost 4 bases and J lost 6, with 25 bases in between. Germline values: CDR1 SGHNT, CDR2 YYREEE (reference sequence). The CDR3: CASSRLTGGGETQTQYF. CDR3 nucleotides: TGTGCCAGCAGCCGATTGACAGGCGGGGGTGAGACACAGACCCAGTACTTC.

This clone was seen only a few times. The rearrangement uses TRBV27 and TRBJ2-7; 8 bases fit TRBD1. The junction had 4 bases not matched to a gene; V was cut back by 6 bases and J by 6 bases. The CDR3 extends over 12 amino acids. Germline V CDR1 and CDR2: MNHEY, SMNVEV (reference sequence). The CDR3 region has the DNA TGTGCCAGCAGCCCAGGGGGCTTCGAGCAGTACGTC. The encoded protein is CASSPGGFEQYV.

This chain connects TRBV19 to TRBJ1-5; 7 nucleotides line up with TRBD1. The germline V gene has CDR1 LNHDA and CDR2 SQIVND (reference sequence). This CDR3 comprises 13 residues. J lost 4 bases, V lost 6 bases, and 3 bases had no gene match. Here the CDR3 DNA reads TGTGCCAGTAGCGGGACAGATAATCAGCCCCAGCATTTT. Amino acids: CASSGTDNQPQHF. Variable domain in full (rest from reference TRBV19 and TRBJ1-5): DGGITQSPKYLFRKEGQNVTLSCEQNLNHDAMYWYRQDPGQGLRLIYYSQIVNDFQKGDIAEGYSVSREKKESFPLTVTSAQKNPTAFYLCASSGTDNQPQHFGDGTRLSIL.

V is TRBV27 and J is TRBJ1-1, with no clear D. The V gene lost 4 bases and the J gene lost 5 bases, with 17 bases spanning the gap. The CDR3 runs 15 residues. Germline loops: CDR1 MNHEY, CDR2 SMNVEV (reference sequence). The DNA for the CDR3 is TGTGCCAGCAGTTCAACCATTATCAGGAGGACTGAAGCTTTCTTT. Amino acid sequence: CASSSTIIRRTEAFF.

This clone was observed a few times. The rearrangement links TRBV4-3 to TRBJ2-7; D may be TRBD1 (6 bases). V was trimmed by 0 bases and J by 6 bases, leaving 15 bases between them. The CDR3 has 15 amino acids. The germline CDR1 and CDR2 sequences are LGHNA and YSLEER. The CDR3 DNA reads TGCGCCAGCAGCCAAGACCTTAACAGGGTGAGCGAGCAGTACTTC. Residues: CASSQDLNRVSEQYF.